This TCR beta chain was obtained from a study of neurological immune-mediated disorders. Whole-study findings and limits: No sharing of CDR3 amino acid sequences was observed among expanded clones across subjects, suggesting private repertoires in all groups.

The table lists this clonotype with many counts. Its specificity is not known. The CDR3 sequence is 13 residues long. Trimming removed 5 bases at V and 2 bases at J, with 9 bases between. CDR1 and CDR2 (germline): MNHEY, SMNVEV (reference sequence). TCRdb passed the 5' RACE reads through MiXCR, listing each CDR3 protein once. The sample records roughly 27,000 distinct CDR3 sequences, almost 2.5% being singletons. The sequenced sample consisted of PBMCs. This chain uses TRBV27 with TRBJ1-2, with no clear D. The receptor's source is a woman aged 45 to 65 with multiple sclerosis. CDR3 bases: TGTGCCAGCAGTCCCCGCAGGAACTATGGCTACACCTTC. It specifies CASSPRRNYGYTF.